The entry below describes one T cell receptor beta chain. This sample was included in a study of blood T cell repertoires in COVID-19. V was pared by 4 bases and J by 3 bases, with 4 bases of the junction left unmatched. This CDR3 contains 16 residues. Germline CDR1 LGHNA, CDR2 YSLEER. Original data processing: Estimation of nucleated cell counts was performed using reference gene primer amplification. Data came from immunoSEQ multiplex PCR; TCRdb stores just in-frame clones and leaves some out. V and J calls and clone size come straight from that table; D and trimming were deduced from the DNA. This sample has over 250,000 clones, with roughly 91% found just once.

The receptor's source is a woman aged 40 to 50 who had recovered from COVID-19. The rearrangement uses TRBV4-3 and TRBJ2-6; TRBD1 matches 9 bases. The sample was peripheral blood. In DNA, the CDR3 is TGCGCCAGCAGCCCTGGGGACAGGGATGGGGCCAACGTCCTGACTTTC. It translates to CASSPGDRDGANVLTF.